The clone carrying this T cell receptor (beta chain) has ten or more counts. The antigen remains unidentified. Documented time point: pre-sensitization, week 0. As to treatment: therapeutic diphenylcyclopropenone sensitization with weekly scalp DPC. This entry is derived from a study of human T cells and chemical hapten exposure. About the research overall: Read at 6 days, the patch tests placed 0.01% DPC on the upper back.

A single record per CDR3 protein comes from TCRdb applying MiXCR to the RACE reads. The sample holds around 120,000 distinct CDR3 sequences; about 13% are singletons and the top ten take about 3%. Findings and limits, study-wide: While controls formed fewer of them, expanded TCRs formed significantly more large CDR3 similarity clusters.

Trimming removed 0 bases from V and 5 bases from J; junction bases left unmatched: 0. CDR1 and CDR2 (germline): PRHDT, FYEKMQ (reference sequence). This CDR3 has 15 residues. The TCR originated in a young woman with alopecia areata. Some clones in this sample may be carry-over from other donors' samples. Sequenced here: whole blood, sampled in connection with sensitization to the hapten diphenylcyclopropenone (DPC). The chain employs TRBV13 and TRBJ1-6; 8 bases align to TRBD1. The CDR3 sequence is CASSLGDRDNSPLHF. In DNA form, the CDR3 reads TGTGCCAGCAGCTTAGGGGACAGGGATAATTCACCCCTCCACTTT.